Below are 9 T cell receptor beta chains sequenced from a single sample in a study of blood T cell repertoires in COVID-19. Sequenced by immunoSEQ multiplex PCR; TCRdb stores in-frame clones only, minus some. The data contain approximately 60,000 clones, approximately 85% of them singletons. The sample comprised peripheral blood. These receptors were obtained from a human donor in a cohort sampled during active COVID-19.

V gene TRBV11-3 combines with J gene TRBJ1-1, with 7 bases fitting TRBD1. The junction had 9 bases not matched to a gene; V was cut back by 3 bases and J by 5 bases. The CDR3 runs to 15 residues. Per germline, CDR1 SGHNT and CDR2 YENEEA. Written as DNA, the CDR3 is TGTGCCAGCAGCTTGGGGGGAGACAGGGCGACTGAAGCTTTCTTT. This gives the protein CASSLGGDRATEAFF.

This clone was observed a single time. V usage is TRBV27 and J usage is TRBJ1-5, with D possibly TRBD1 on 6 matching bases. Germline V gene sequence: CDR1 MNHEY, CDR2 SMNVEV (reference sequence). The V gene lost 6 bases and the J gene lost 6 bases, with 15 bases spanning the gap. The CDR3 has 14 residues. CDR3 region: CASRGPLGAQPQHF. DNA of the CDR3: TGTGCCAGCAGGGGCCCCCTGGGGGCTCAGCCCCAGCATTTT.

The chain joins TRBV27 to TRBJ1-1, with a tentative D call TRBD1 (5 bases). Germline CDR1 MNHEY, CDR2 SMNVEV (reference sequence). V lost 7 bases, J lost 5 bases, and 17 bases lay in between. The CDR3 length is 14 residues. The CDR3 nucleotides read TGTGCCAGCAACACCCCGGGGGGGGGAACTGAAGCTTTCTTT. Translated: CASNTPGGGTEAFF.

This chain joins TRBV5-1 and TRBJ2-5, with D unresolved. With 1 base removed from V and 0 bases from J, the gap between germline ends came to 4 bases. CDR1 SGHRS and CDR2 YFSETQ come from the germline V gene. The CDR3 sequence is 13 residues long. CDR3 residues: CASSLSNQETQYF. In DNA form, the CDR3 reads TGCGCCAGCAGCTTGTCTAACCAAGAGACCCAGTACTTC.

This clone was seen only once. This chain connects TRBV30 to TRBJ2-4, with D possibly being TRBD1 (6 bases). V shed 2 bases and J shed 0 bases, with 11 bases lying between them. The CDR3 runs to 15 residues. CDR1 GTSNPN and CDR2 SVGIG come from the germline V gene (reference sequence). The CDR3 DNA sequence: TGTGCCTGGAGTCAATGGGGGCTAGCCAAAAACATTCAGTACTTC. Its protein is CAWSQWGLAKNIQYF.

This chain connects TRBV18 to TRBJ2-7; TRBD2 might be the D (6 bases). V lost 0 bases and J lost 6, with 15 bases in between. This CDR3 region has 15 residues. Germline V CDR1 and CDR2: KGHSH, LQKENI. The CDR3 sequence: CASSPPGRGSVEQYF. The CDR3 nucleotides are TGTGCCAGCTCACCACCGGGGCGGGGTTCGGTCGAGCAGTACTTC.

The CDR3 nucleotides are TGTGCCAGCAGTACGGGACTGAGTGAAGCTTTCTTT. Translated, it gives CASSTGLSEAFF. The J gene is TRBJ1-1, the V gene TRBV6-5, with D tentatively TRBD1 (5 bases). The CDR3 runs to 12 residues. Germline assignment: CDR1 MNHEY and CDR2 SVGAGI. The V end lost 5 bases, the J end lost 7 bases, and 11 bases lay between the germline ends.

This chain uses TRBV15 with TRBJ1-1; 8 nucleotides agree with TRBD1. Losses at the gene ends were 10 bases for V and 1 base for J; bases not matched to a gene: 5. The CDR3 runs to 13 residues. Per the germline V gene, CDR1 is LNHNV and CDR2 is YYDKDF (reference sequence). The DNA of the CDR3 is TGTGCCAGTAAGGACAGGGCGAACACTGAAGCTTTCTTT. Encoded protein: CASKDRANTEAFF.

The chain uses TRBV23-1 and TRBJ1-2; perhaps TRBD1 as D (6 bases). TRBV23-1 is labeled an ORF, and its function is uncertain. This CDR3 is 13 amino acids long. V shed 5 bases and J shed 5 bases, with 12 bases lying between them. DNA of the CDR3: TGCGCCAGCAGTGCGGGGGGCCCTTATGGCTACACCTTC. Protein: CASSAGGPYGYTF.